Below, one TCR beta chain is given with its context. CDR3 length: 13 amino acids. Losses at the gene ends were 0 bases for V and 10 bases for J; bases not matched to a gene: 6. Germline V lookup: CDR1 GTSNPN, CDR2 SVGIG (reference sequence). The data were obtained in a study of blood T cell repertoires in COVID-19. In the study's own analysis: The assay estimated nucleated cells by amplifying reference gene primers. Sequencing used immunoSEQ multiplex PCR; TCRdb keeps in-frame clones, though not all of them. The V and J calls and clone size were taken over from that table, and D and trimming were inferred from the DNA. The sample has fewer than 250,000 clones, about 88% seen once.

The source of this sequence is a woman aged 40 to 50 with acute or convalescent COVID-19. The material sequenced was peripheral blood. V gene TRBV30 combines with J gene TRBJ2-1; the match to TRBD1 covers 7 bases. The CDR3 here is CAWSVLGGGEQFF. CDR3 nucleotides: TGTGCCTGGAGTGTATTAGGGGGCGGAGAGCAGTTCTTC.